One and the same sample provided the 18 T cell receptor beta chains below, sequenced in a study of tumor-infiltrating lymphocytes in oesophageal squamous cell carcinoma. TCRdb re-derived calls from the PCR reads in MiXCR, one entry per CDR3 protein. The data show roughly 14,000 distinct CDR3 sequences, roughly half seen once. The specimen sequenced was esophageal tumor tissue. Receptors originate from a female donor with esophageal squamous cell carcinoma.

For this clonotype: Likely a read error: the CDR3 ends without its conserved phenylalanine or tryptophan. This rearrangement joins TRBV7-3 to TRBJ2-1, with 11 bases matching TRBD2. CDR1 and CDR2 (germline): SGHTA, FQGTGA. J lost 9 bases, V lost 1 base, and 8 bases had no gene match. The CDR3 extends over 16 amino acids. The CDR3 bases are TGTGCCAGCAGCTTAAGTGCTAGCGGGGGGCAGGGTGAGCAGTTCTCC. Translating it yields CASSLSASGGQGEQFS.

This clonotype has just a few counts. Since no conserved phenylalanine or tryptophan closes the CDR3, a read error is the likely cause. No DNA is shown, since the ends of the CDR3 on it are uncertain; the CDR3 is the one TCRdb lists. This sequence joins TRBV7-2 and TRBJ2-5; the table assigns TRBD1, which was not confirmed against the DNA. The CDR3 spans 18 residues, counting both ends. CDR1 is SGHTA, CDR2 FQGNSA, per germline. CDR3 amino acids: CASSHKGGSINSPLHFGN.

This clonotype was seen only a few times. The chain recombines TRBV11-3 with TRBJ2-1; 9 bases agree with TRBD2. Germline CDR1 SGHNT, CDR2 YENEEA. The V segment lost 5 bases and the J segment 10 bases; nucleotides outside the gene matches: 6. The CDR3 length is 13 residues. As DNA, the CDR3 is TGTGCCAGCAGCCCGGGGCGGGAGGGAGAGCAGTTCTTC. Translating gives CASSPGREGEQFF.

The chain carries TRBV11-2 and TRBJ2-7; possible D gene TRBD1, 6 bases. The germline V gene encodes CDR1 SGHAT and CDR2 FQNNGV. The ends were cut back, 1 base at V and 3 bases at J, with 13 bases in the middle. This CDR3 has 15 residues. DNA of the CDR3: TGTGCCAGCAGCTTAGGGCCGACAGGTAGCTACGAGCAGTACTTC. Protein: CASSLGPTGSYEQYF.

The V call is TRBV4-3, the J call TRBJ2-1, with TRBD2 identical over 9 bases. Germline CDR1 is LGHNA and CDR2 is YSLEER. The CDR3 covers 17 residues. Trimming cost V 2 bases and J 7 bases; bases outside gene matches: 12. The CDR3 DNA sequence: TGCGCCAGCAGCCAACGACAAGGCGGGAGGGCGGGTAATGAGCAGTTCTTC. Amino acids: CASSQRQGGRAGNEQFF.

The gene calls are TRBV11-1 and TRBJ1-1, with 9 nucleotides matching TRBD1. Germline V CDR1 and CDR2: SGHAT, FQDESV (reference sequence). The junction had 3 bases not matched to a gene; V was cut back by 4 bases and J by 3 bases. CDR3 length equals 14 residues. The chain's CDR3 is CASSSRQGDTEAFF. As DNA, the CDR3 is TGTGCCAGCAGCTCGCGACAGGGGGACACTGAAGCTTTCTTT.

The chain links TRBV5-6 to TRBJ1-1, with a weak D call TRBD1 (6 bases). V shed 0 bases and J shed 11 bases, with 11 bases lying between them. The germline CDR1 and CDR2 sequences are SGHDT and YYEEEE. CDR3 length: 12 amino acids. In DNA, the CDR3 is TGTGCCAGCAGCTTGGGGGGGACAAGGGCTTTCTTT. Amino acids: CASSLGGTRAFF. Based on the CDR3 plus reference TRBV5-6 and TRBJ1-1, the full variable domain is DAGVTQSPTHLIKTRGQQVTLRCSPKSGHDTVSWYQQALGQGPQFIFQYYEEEERQRGNFPDRFSGHQFPNYSSELNVNALLLGDSALYLCASSLGGTRAFFGQGTRLTVV.

The chain is built from TRBV18 and TRBJ2-5; perhaps D is TRBD1 or TRBD2 (5 bases each). The J call may not be correct, given that the DNA end is closer to TRBJ2-7. CDR1 KGHSH and CDR2 LQKENI come from the germline V gene. The CDR3 consists of 15 residues. The CDR3 DNA sequence: TGTGCCAGCTCACCAAGTCAGGGAGTCACCTACGAGCAGTACTTC. Its protein is CASSPSQGVTYEQYF.

This chain connects TRBV10-3 to TRBJ2-5, with 10 nucleotides matching TRBD2. This CDR3 spans 14 amino acids. The germline CDR1 and CDR2 sequences are ENHRY and SYGVKD. Germline trimming cut 8 bases from V and 4 bases from J; bases unmatched to any gene: 7. CDR3 in amino acids: CAIAPSGRGETQYF. The CDR3 nucleotides are TGTGCCATCGCTCCGAGCGGGAGGGGAGAGACCCAGTACTTC.

This rearrangement joins TRBV28 to TRBJ1-2; no reliable D call. The CDR3 extends over 15 amino acids. Germline V gives CDR1 MDHEN, CDR2 SYDVKM. V was cut by 4 bases and J by 8 bases, with 20 bases left in between. The CDR3 here is CASSSRARSGGGYTF. DNA for the CDR3: TGTGCCAGCAGTTCGAGGGCCAGGAGTGGAGGAGGCTACACCTTC.

Within the sample, this clonotype is large. The chain has TRBV6-1 and TRBJ1-5; D is ambiguous. V dropped 5 bases and J dropped 6 bases, with 23 bases sitting between them. The CDR3 contains 17 residues. Looked up from germline, CDR1 is MNHNS and CDR2 is SASEGT. The CDR3 nucleotides are TGTGCCAGCAGTCCCCGCGCCGGACTCCTCCAAAGTCAGCCCCAGCATTTT. Encoded protein: CASSPRAGLLQSQPQHF.

This clonotype is deemed medium-sized. One junction end does not reproduce the germline sequence, and a read error may be involved. V and J are TRBV7-2 and TRBJ2-7, with a weak D call TRBD2 (5 bases). This CDR3 contains 14 residues. Germline lookup yields CDR1 SGHTA and CDR2 FQGNSA. In DNA, the CDR3 is TGTGCCAACAGCTTGAGGGCAGTGACCTACGAGCAGTACTTC. Encoded protein: CANSLRAVTYEQYF.

This clonotype has just a few counts. This rearrangement joins TRBV7-9 to TRBJ2-5; D is perhaps TRBD2 (6 bases). The CDR3 is 14 residues long. Trimming stripped 0 bases from V and 5 bases from J, with 10 bases between. Germline values: CDR1 SEHNR, CDR2 FQNEAQ (reference sequence). CDR3 sequence (DNA): TGTGCCAGCAGCTTAGCTGGGGCGGGGGAGACCCAGTACTTC. This translates into CASSLAGAGETQYF.

The sample holds a few counts of this clonotype. The rearrangement joins TRBV2 to TRBJ1-5; unclear D gene. This CDR3 has 14 residues. Trimming took off 6 bases at V and 0 bases at J, with 9 bases between the two ends. Germline loops: CDR1 SNHLY, CDR2 FYNNEI. CDR3 in DNA: TGTGCCAGCAGGACGGGGTTTAGCAATCAGCCCCAGCATTTT. Protein: CASRTGFSNQPQHF.

V and J are TRBV7-4 and TRBJ1-1, with D possibly TRBD1 on 6 matching bases. The CDR3 runs 12 residues. Germline V gene lookup returns CDR1 SGHVT and CDR2 SQSDAQ. Trimming removed 1 base at V and 11 bases at J, with 11 bases between. CDR3 DNA sequence: TGTGCCAGCAGCTTAGTGCCAGGGGCCGCTTTCTTT. Protein sequence: CASSLVPGAAFF.

The chain employs TRBV7-8 and TRBJ1-1, with D tentatively TRBD1 (5 bases). V lost 1 base, J lost 0 bases, and 6 bases lay in between. In germline, CDR1 is SGHVS, CDR2 FQNEAQ. This CDR3 has 14 residues. The CDR3 spells CASSLVGVNTEAFF. The CDR3 DNA is TGTGCCAGCAGCTTAGTGGGGGTGAACACTGAAGCTTTCTTT. Looking up the rest from reference TRBV7-8 and TRBJ1-1 gives the full variable domain: GAGVSQSPRYKVAKRGQDVALRCDPISGHVSLFWYQQALGQGPEFLTYFQNEAQLDKSGLPSDRFFAERPEGSVSTLKIQRTQQEDSAVYLCASSLVGVNTEAFFGQGTRLTVV.

The chain has TRBV7-6 and TRBJ2-1, with D maybe TRBD1 (6 bases). The tail of the sequence fits TRBJ2-7 better, so the J call may be wrong. Germline assignment: CDR1 SGHVS and CDR2 FNYEAQ. This CDR3 is built from 15 residues. The CDR3 coding sequence is TGTGCCAGCAGCTCCGGGCCAGGGGTCCAGAGTGAGCAGTACTTC. It codes for CASSSGPGVQSEQYF.

This sequence joins TRBV7-3 and TRBJ2-1; D tentatively reads TRBD1 or TRBD2 (5 bases each). The CDR3 runs to 15 residues. Deletions cut 5 bases from V and 4 bases from J, with 15 bases between. CDR1 and CDR2 from the germline V gene are SGHTA and FQGTGA. As DNA, the CDR3 is TGTGCCAGCAGCCCCCCCGGGGACCATTACAATGAGCAGTTCTTC. Encoded protein: CASSPPGDHYNEQFF.